The rows below give T cell receptor beta chains drawn from one sample of a study of blood T cell repertoires in COVID-19. Clones were read by immunoSEQ multiplex PCR, and TCRdb kept only the in-frame ones, dropping some. The table has 100,000 to 120,000 clones, 76% seen once; the top ten hold 3% to 4.5%. The material sequenced was peripheral blood. The receptor source for this set is a woman aged 80 or over with acute or convalescent COVID-19. Both conserved end residues are part of each CDR3. The order of the fields is D gene, V gene, clone size, J gene, CDR3 DNA, CDR3 protein. A D gene is named only where the DNA matches it firmly. Not all rows give a size; the values are once, few, many and, for expanded clones, a class.

TRBD2	TRBV27	once	TRBJ2-1	TGTGCCAGCTCCCCCGGGACTAGCAGAAACAATGAGCAGTTCTTC	CASSPGTSRNNEQFF
TRBD1	TRBV5-6	.	TRBJ1-3	TGTGCCAGCAGACTGCTAGGACAGGGGCTGGGGTACTCTGGAAACACCATATATTTT	CASRLLGQGLGYSGNTIYF
TRBD1	TRBV29-1	.	TRBJ2-3	TGCAGCGCGGACAGGACGGGCACAGATACGCAGTATTTT	CSADRTGTDTQYF
.	TRBV20-1	.	TRBJ2-1	TGCAGTGCTAGTCGGCAGGGGATTGGTGAGCAGTTCTTC	CSASRQGIGEQFF
.	TRBV25-1	few	TRBJ2-2	TGTGCCAGCAGTGGCGGCACCGGGCTGTTTTTT	CASSGGTGLFF
TRBD1	TRBV19	.	TRBJ1-2	TGTGCCAGTAGTCTTTCGGACAGGGTCGGCTACACCTTC	CASSLSDRVGYTF
TRBD1	TRBV19	.	TRBJ1-2	TGTGCCAGTAGTATGGGCAGGACAGGGTATATCGAATACTATGGCTACACCTTC	CASSMGRTGYIEYYGYTF
TRBD2	TRBV6-5	few	TRBJ2-5	TGTGCCAGCACCCTACCGGGGGGGGAGACCCAGTACTTC	CASTLPGGETQYF
.	TRBV28	.	TRBJ2-2	TGTGCCAGCAGTTTACCGGGAGTAAGGACCGGGGAGCTGTTTTTT	CASSLPGVRTGELFF
TRBD1	TRBV7-9	.	TRBJ1-4	TGTGCCAGCAGCTTTCCGGGGACAGTTGAAAAACTGTTTTTT	CASSFPGTVEKLFF
TRBD2	TRBV5-4	.	TRBJ2-1	TGTGCCAGCAGCTTGGAGCGGGGGGAGCAGTTCTTC	CASSLERGEQFF
.	TRBV2	many	TRBJ2-5	TGTGCCAGCAGTGAAGGGGCAGTAGAGACCCAGTACTTC	CASSEGAVETQYF
.	TRBV29-1	.	TRBJ1-2	TGCAGCGTCGACAAGGGCTACACCTTC	CSVDKGYTF
.	TRBV12-3/TRBV12-4	.	TRBJ1-2	TGTGCCAGCAGTTTTTCAGGGGCCTATGGCTACACCTTC	CASSFSGAYGYTF
.	TRBV10-3	.	TRBJ2-4	TGTGCCATCAGTGACCAGGGTTTAGCCAAAAACATTCAGTACTTC	CAISDQGLAKNIQYF
TRBD2	TRBV4-1	.	TRBJ2-2	TGCGCCAGCAGCCAAAAGGCTGGACTAGCGGGGGACTCCACCGGGGAGCTGTTTTTT	CASSQKAGLAGDSTGELFF
.	TRBV12-3/TRBV12-4	.	TRBJ2-1	TGTGCCAGCAGTTTAGACGCGGAGAATGAGCAGTTCTTC	CASSLDAENEQFF
TRBD1	TRBV5-5	.	TRBJ1-5	TGTGCCAGCAGTTCCGGGACAGGGAATCAGCCCCAGCATTTT	CASSSGTGNQPQHF
.	TRBV29-1	.	TRBJ1-6	TGCAGCGACTCCGGAGGGGATAAGGGTGGGGAGTCACCCCTCCACTTT	CSDSGGDKGGESPLHF
TRBD1	TRBV27	.	TRBJ2-5	TGTGCCAGCAGAACCATCAGGGGGCTCCAAGAGACCCAGTACTTC	CASRTIRGLQETQYF
.	TRBV4-2	few	TRBJ2-2	TGTGCCAGCAGCCCGCAGGGGAAGAACACCGGGGAGCTGTTTTTT	CASSPQGKNTGELFF
TRBD2	TRBV3-1/TRBV3-2	.	TRBJ2-3	TGTGCCAGCAGCCAAGATCTTCTTTTCGCGGGGGATCGATATTTT	CASSQDLLFAGDRYF
TRBD2	TRBV2	few	TRBJ2-7	TGTGCCAGCAGCGAACCGGCGGGGGATTGGATTTCGGGCTACGAGCAGTACTTC	CASSEPAGDWISGYEQYF
TRBD1	TRBV5-5	.	TRBJ1-1	TGTGCCAGCAGCTCCACAGGGGGCATCATGAACACTGAAGCTTTCTTT	CASSSTGGIMNTEAFF
.	TRBV7-2	once	TRBJ2-2	TGTGCCAGCAGCTTCCGCCACAGGGAACCGAACACCGGGGAGCTGTTTTTT	CASSFRHREPNTGELFF
TRBD2	TRBV6-5	once	TRBJ2-7	TGTGCCAGCAGTCACGGGACTATGAGCTCCTACGAGCAGTACTTC	CASSHGTMSSYEQYF
TRBD2	TRBV10-1	.	TRBJ2-3	TGCGCCAGCATAGGTTTCGGGGTAGCGGGAGGATTAAGGACAGATACGCAGTATTTT	CASIGFGVAGGLRTDTQYF
TRBD1	TRBV18	few	TRBJ1-3	TGTGCCAGCTCACCCGGACAGGGGCGAGGAAACACCATATATTTT	CASSPGQGRGNTIYF
TRBD1	TRBV5-6	.	TRBJ1-1	TGTGCCAGCATCCTTGGGGGGCCAGGGGGAAACACTGAAGCTTTCTTT	CASILGGPGGNTEAFF
.	TRBV6-2/TRBV6-3	.	TRBJ2-5	TGTGCCAGCAGTTACGGAGGGGAGACCCAGTACTTC	CASSYGGETQYF
.	TRBV5-1	many	TRBJ2-2	TGCGCCAGCACTACGGACAGACCGAACACCGGGGAGCTGTTTTTT	CASTTDRPNTGELFF
.	TRBV7-2	.	TRBJ2-3	TGTGCCAGCAGCTTAGTGGTGCGAGAGACAGATACGCAGTATTTT	CASSLVVRETDTQYF
.	TRBV12-5	.	TRBJ2-5	TGTGCTAGTGGTTTGGGACTTCAAGAGACCCAGTACTTC	CASGLGLQETQYF
.	TRBV28	.	TRBJ2-7	TGTGCCAGCACCCCCCCCGGGACAACTTCCTACGAGCAGTACTTC	CASTPPGTTSYEQYF
TRBD2	TRBV6-5	once	TRBJ2-1	TGTGCCAGCAGTTACAGGGGAGGGTTTGGGAACAATGAGCAGTTCTTC	CASSYRGGFGNNEQFF
.	TRBV7-9	.	TRBJ1-1	TGTGCCAGCAGCTTGATACCCAGCGGGGGGGAAAAAGCTTTCTTT	CASSLIPSGGEKAFF
.	TRBV10-2	.	TRBJ1-1	TGCGCCAGCAGATTCGGGTACGACACTGAAGCTTTCTTT	CASRFGYDTEAFF
.	TRBV21-1	.	TRBJ2-2	TGTGCCAGCACGGGGACTAGCGGAGAGAACACCGGGGAGCTGTTTTTT	CASTGTSGENTGELFF
.	TRBV7-7	.	TRBJ1-3	TGTGCTAGCAGCCCCGGACAGGGAAACACCATATATTTT	CASSPGQGNTIYF
.	TRBV28	.	TRBJ1-6	TGTGCCAGCAACCTAGCCGGGACATATAATTCACCCCTCCACTTT	CASNLAGTYNSPLHF
TRBD2	TRBV5-1	.	TRBJ2-5	TGCGCCAGCTCAGGGGGGCTAGCGGGGGAGCAAGAGACCCAGTACTTC	CASSGGLAGEQETQYF
TRBD1	TRBV12-3/TRBV12-4	.	TRBJ2-7	TGTGCCAGCAGTCGGGACAGGTCCTACGAGCAGTACTTC	CASSRDRSYEQYF
TRBD2	TRBV27	.	TRBJ2-7	TGTGCCAGCAGCCTACTAGCGGGAGGGTCGGGGTCCTACGAGCAGTACTTC	CASSLLAGGSGSYEQYF
.	TRBV3-1/TRBV3-2	.	TRBJ2-3	TGTGCCAGCAGCCCCGACCCCCGTTCTAGCCCCCGCACAGATACGCAGTATTTT	CASSPDPRSSPRTDTQYF
.	TRBV6-5	.	TRBJ1-4	TGTGCCAGCAGTCCCTCAAGGGGTGGTAATGAAAAACTGTTTTTT	CASSPSRGGNEKLFF
TRBD2	TRBV30	once	TRBJ2-7	TGTGCCTGGACCGGACTAGCGGGGGGCTACGAGCAGTACTTC	CAWTGLAGGYEQYF
.	TRBV3-1/TRBV3-2	.	TRBJ2-1	TGTGCCAGCAGCCCGATCGGGACAGGGTTTTTCAGTAGCGGGAGGAGGGAGCAGTTCTTC	CASSPIGTGFFSSGRREQFF
.	TRBV28	.	TRBJ2-1	TGTGCCAGCAGTTTAGTTCCGGGATACAATGAGCAGTTCTTC	CASSLVPGYNEQFF
TRBD1	TRBV7-9	.	TRBJ2-5	TGTGCCAGCAGCGCCGGGACAGATCAAGAGACCCAGTACTTC	CASSAGTDQETQYF
.	TRBV7-8	.	TRBJ1-1	TGTGCCAGCAGCCCTTTTACGGGGGACACTGAAGCTTTCTTT	CASSPFTGDTEAFF
TRBD1	TRBV6-5	.	TRBJ1-2	TGTGCCAGCAGTTACGCCGGGACAGGAAACTATGGCTACACCTTC	CASSYAGTGNYGYTF
.	TRBV6-5	.	TRBJ1-2	TGTGCCGGACAAGACCGGAATAGAGCTAACTATGGCTACACCTTC	CAGQDRNRANYGYTF
.	TRBV15	.	TRBJ1-2	TGTGCCACCAGCAGAGACCGGACTTGGGACTATGGCTACACCTTC	CATSRDRTWDYGYTF
.	TRBV20-1	.	TRBJ2-5	TGCAGTGAAACATTTCAAGAGACCCAGTACTTC	CSETFQETQYF
TRBD1	TRBV4-3	.	TRBJ1-6	TGCGCCAGCAGCCCCGGGACAGGGGGCGAGGGCTCCTATAATTCACCCCTCCACTTT	CASSPGTGGEGSYNSPLHF
TRBD1	TRBV11-2	.	TRBJ2-7	TGTGCCAGCAGCTCACCCCGGACAGGGGCCTACGAGCAGTACTTC	CASSSPRTGAYEQYF
TRBD2	TRBV18	.	TRBJ2-3	TGTGCCAGCTCACCATGGACTAGCGAAGATACGCAGTATTTT	CASSPWTSEDTQYF
.	TRBV6-5	.	TRBJ2-5	TGTGCCAGCAGTTATAGCCCGGACAGACAAGAGACCCAGTACTTC	CASSYSPDRQETQYF
.	TRBV5-1	many	TRBJ2-1	TGCGCCAGCAGCCTAGCGTATGGGCCCAACTACAATGAGCAGTTCTTC	CASSLAYGPNYNEQFF
TRBD1	TRBV18	.	TRBJ1-4	TGTGCCAGCTCACCAGGACAGGTTTCTAATGAAAAACTGTTTTTT	CASSPGQVSNEKLFF